This T cell receptor beta chain was identified in a study of OX40 agonist ivuxolimab in advanced cancers. Study-level information: Antecedent anti-PD-1, anti-PD-L1 or anti-CTLA-4 therapy was permissible, with 30% to 50% having received some. The study's findings and limits: It was not determined which antigens were specifically recognized by the peripheral T cells that had undergone clonal expansion.

Per the germline V gene, CDR1 is MDHEN and CDR2 is SYDVKM. V was shortened by 9 bases and J by 3 bases, with 17 bases between the two germline ends. The CDR3 sequence is 14 residues long. Concerning this clone itself: Antigen specificity is unknown.

Repertoires were generated with immunoSEQ multiplex PCR, while TCRdb's copy carries only in-frame clones and drops some. This table holds around 50,000 clones, around 86% found once. This receptor was obtained from an adult with an advanced solid tumor such as melanoma, head and neck, liver or kidney cancer. V gene TRBV28 combines with J gene TRBJ1-1; no firm D call. This material consisted of CD4+ or CD8+ T cells sorted from blood, taken in a trial of the OX40 agonist ivuxolimab. The CDR3 region has the DNA TGTGCCAGTGGGGAGTCCCGAGCTTACACTGAAGCTTTCTTT. Its translation: CASGESRAYTEAFF.